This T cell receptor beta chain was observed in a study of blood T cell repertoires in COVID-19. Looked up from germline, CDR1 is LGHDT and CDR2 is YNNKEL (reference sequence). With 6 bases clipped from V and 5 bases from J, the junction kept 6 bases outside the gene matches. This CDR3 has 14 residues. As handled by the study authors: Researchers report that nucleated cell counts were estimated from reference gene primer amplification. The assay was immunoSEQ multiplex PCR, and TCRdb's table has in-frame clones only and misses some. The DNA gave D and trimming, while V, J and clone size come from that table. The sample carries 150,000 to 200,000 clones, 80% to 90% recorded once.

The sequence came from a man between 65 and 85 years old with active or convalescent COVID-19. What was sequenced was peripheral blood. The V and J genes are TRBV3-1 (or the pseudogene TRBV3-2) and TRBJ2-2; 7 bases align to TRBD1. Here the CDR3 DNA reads TGTGCCAGCAGGCAAATACAGGGGACCGGGGAGCTGTTTTTT. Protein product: CASRQIQGTGELFF.